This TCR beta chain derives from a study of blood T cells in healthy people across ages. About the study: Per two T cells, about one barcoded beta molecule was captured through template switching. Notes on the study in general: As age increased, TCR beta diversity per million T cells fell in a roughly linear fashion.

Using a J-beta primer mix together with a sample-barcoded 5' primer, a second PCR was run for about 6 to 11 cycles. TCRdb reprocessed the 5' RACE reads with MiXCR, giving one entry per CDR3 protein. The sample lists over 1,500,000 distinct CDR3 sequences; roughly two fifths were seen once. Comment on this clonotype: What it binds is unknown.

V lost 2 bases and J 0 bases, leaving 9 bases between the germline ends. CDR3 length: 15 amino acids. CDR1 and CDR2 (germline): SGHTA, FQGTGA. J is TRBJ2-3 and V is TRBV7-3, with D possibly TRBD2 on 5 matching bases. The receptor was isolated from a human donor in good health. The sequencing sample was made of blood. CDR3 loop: CASSLAAASTDTQYF. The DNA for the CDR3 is TGTGCCAGCAGCTTAGCAGCGGCTAGCACAGATACGCAGTATTTT.